This paragraph covers one T cell receptor beta chain sequence. Antigen specificity is unknown. Sequencing was performed with immunoSEQ multiplex PCR; in TCRdb, only in-frame clones are kept and a portion is missing. The sample includes 65,000 to 75,000 clones, about 90% of them seen just once. In germline, CDR1 is SGHTA, CDR2 FQGNSA. V was shortened by 0 bases and J by 2 bases, with 11 bases between the two germline ends. This CDR3 spans 15 amino acids. The sample originates from a study of OX40 agonist ivuxolimab in advanced cancers. Overall study context: Patients in dose escalation had liver, melanoma, kidney or head and neck cancers. Three patients, one with hepatocellular carcinoma and two with cutaneous melanoma, achieved partial responses.

Study findings and constraints: Blood T cells, both CD4+ and CD8+, expanded clonally by week 6 at 0.1 to 3.0 mg/kg.

The rearrangement links TRBV7-2 to TRBJ2-7, with unresolved D. The sequence was collected from an adult with an advanced solid tumor such as melanoma, head and neck, liver or kidney cancer. The material was CD4+ or CD8+ T cells sorted from blood, obtained in a trial of the OX40 agonist ivuxolimab. CDR3 nucleotides: TGTGCCAGCAGCTTAGCGCGTGACGGCCCCTACGAGCAGTACTTC. This gives the protein CASSLARDGPYEQYF.